This T cell receptor (beta chain) was observed in a study of tumor-infiltrating lymphocytes in glioblastoma multiforme. TCR beta libraries were built from RNA through three nested multiplex PCR rounds using modified ARM-PCR. TCRB-specific cDNA synthesis used approximately 0.5 ug of total RNA. Using its own MiXCR run on the multiplex PCR reads, TCRdb lists one record per CDR3 protein. The sample has approximately 11,000 distinct CDR3 sequences, about 72% seen once. Trimming left V 3 bases short and J 0 bases short, with 9 bases between. CDR3 length: 15 amino acids. Per the germline V gene, CDR1 is GTSNPN and CDR2 is SVGIG (reference sequence).

The sequence was obtained from a male donor with glioblastoma. The J gene is TRBJ1-6, the V gene TRBV30; no firm D call. The source material was brain tumor tissue. The CDR3 nucleotides are TGTGCCTGGAGGAGGGATAGCTCCTATAATTCACCCCTCCACTTT. Residues: CAWRRDSSYNSPLHF.